The rows below give T cell receptor beta chains drawn from one sample of a study of T cell clonotyping in hematopoietic cell transplantation. Repertoires were generated with immunoSEQ multiplex PCR, while TCRdb's copy carries only in-frame clones and drops some. The profile shows over 10,000 clones, about half of them singletons. The sample taken for sequencing was peripheral blood mononuclear cells. All receptors come from a man aged 45 to 65 in good health. Some clones in this sample may be carry-over from other donors' samples. CDR3s include the opening cysteine and the closing phenylalanine or tryptophan. A D gene is named only where the DNA matches it firmly. A row's size may be missing; if present it is once, few, many or a size class.

V gene	clone size	D gene	J gene	CDR3 protein	CDR3 DNA
TRBV30	.	.	TRBJ1-1	CAWKFRGTEAFF	TGTGCCTGGAAATTCCGGGGTACTGAAGCTTTCTTT
TRBV30	.	TRBD1	TRBJ1-6	CARTGTQRALHF	TGTGCCCGGACAGGGACACAAAGGGCCCTCCACTTT
TRBV29-1	few	.	TRBJ2-3	CSVDSTYSTDTQYF	TGCAGCGTTGACTCGACATATAGCACAGATACGCAGTATTTT
TRBV6-5	.	TRBD2	TRBJ2-7	CASTQAGGSEQYF	TGTGCCAGTACGCAAGCGGGGGGAAGCGAGCAGTACTTC
TRBV4-3	.	TRBD2	TRBJ2-2	CASSQRAGANTGELFF	TGCGCCAGCAGCCAAAGAGCGGGAGCGAACACCGGGGAGCTGTTTTTT
TRBV30	few	TRBD1	TRBJ1-3	CAWAQGSGNTIYF	TGTGCCTGGGCACAGGGGAGTGGAAACACCATATATTTT
TRBV9	.	.	TRBJ2-5	CASSAFLNAVRETQYF	TGTGCCAGCAGCGCCTTTCTCAACGCGGTTCGAGAGACCCAGTACTTC
TRBV2	.	.	TRBJ2-7	CASSLSSYEQYF	TGTGCCAGCAGTCTGAGCTCCTACGAGCAGTACTTC
TRBV6-5	few	.	TRBJ1-5	CASSPRSPNQPQHF	TGTGCCAGCAGTCCCCGCAGTCCGAATCAGCCCCAGCATTTT
TRBV6-5	.	.	TRBJ2-7	CASSYNSDATYEQYF	TGTGCCAGCAGTTACAATTCGGACGCAACCTACGAGCAGTACTTC
TRBV4-1	.	.	TRBJ2-1	CASSHPGRIDNEQFF	TGCGCCAGCAGCCATCCGGGACGGATTGACAATGAGCAGTTCTTC
TRBV30	.	.	TRBJ2-7	CAWRGPYEQYF	TGTGCCTGGAGGGGGCCCTACGAGCAGTACTTC
TRBV30	.	TRBD2	TRBJ2-2	CAWRDTRLAVANTGELFF	TGTGCCTGGAGAGATACGCGCCTAGCGGTTGCGAACACCGGGGAGCTGTTTTTT
TRBV19	.	.	TRBJ2-7	CASSETISYEQYF	TGTGCCAGTAGTGAGACTATCTCCTACGAGCAGTACTTC
TRBV7-3	.	.	TRBJ1-2	CASSSPGADYGYTF	TGTGCCAGCAGCTCCCCGGGGGCTGACTATGGCTACACCTTC
TRBV5-1	few	TRBD1	TRBJ2-7	CASSLEPDRMNYEQYF	TGCGCCAGCAGCTTGGAACCGGACAGGATGAACTACGAGCAGTACTTC
TRBV4-3	.	.	TRBJ2-3	CASSQERTVDLDTQYF	TGCGCCAGCAGCCAAGAGCGGACAGTAGACTTAGATACGCAGTATTTT
TRBV29-1	few	.	TRBJ1-1	CSVSRDTEAFF	TGCAGCGTCTCCCGTGACACTGAAGCTTTCTTT
TRBV30	.	.	TRBJ1-1	CAWSEDGEAFF	TGTGCCTGGAGTGAGGATGGGGAAGCTTTCTTT
TRBV29-1	.	.	TRBJ1-2	CSAGGRNYGYTF	TGCAGCGCCGGAGGCAGAAACTATGGCTACACCTTC
TRBV5-6	large	.	TRBJ2-7	CASSVDSRYEQYF	TGTGCCAGCAGCGTGGACAGTCGCTACGAGCAGTACTTC
TRBV29-1	.	TRBD1	TRBJ2-7	CSVGQGDYEQYF	TGCAGCGTTGGACAGGGAGACTACGAGCAGTACTTC
TRBV6-5	.	.	TRBJ1-2	CASSPNKVGYTF	TGTGCCAGCAGTCCTAATAAAGTAGGCTACACCTTC
TRBV4-1	.	.	TRBJ2-2	CASSQVRGSANTGELFF	TGCGCCAGCAGCCAAGTTCGGGGGTCTGCGAACACCGGGGAGCTGTTTTTT
TRBV29-1	few	.	TRBJ1-2	CSVASYGYTF	TGCAGCGTTGCTTCCTATGGCTACACCTTC
TRBV30	.	TRBD1	TRBJ1-5	CAWSEGQVYQPQHF	TGTGCCTGGAGTGAGGGACAGGTTTATCAGCCCCAGCATTTT
TRBV6-1	.	.	TRBJ1-4	CASSEKEREKLFF	TGTGCCAGCAGTGAAAAGGAGAGGGAAAAACTGTTTTTT
TRBV7-8	few	.	TRBJ1-2	CASSLLNAANYGYTF	TGTGCCAGCAGCTTATTGAACGCCGCTAACTATGGCTACACCTTC
TRBV25-1	.	.	TRBJ2-7	CASSTNLNGEQYF	TGTGCCAGCAGTACCAACTTGAACGGCGAGCAGTACTTC
TRBV6-5	few	TRBD1	TRBJ1-2	CASRPYRGPQGGYTF	TGTGCCAGCAGACCCTACAGGGGTCCCCAGGGTGGCTACACCTTC
TRBV5-8	.	.	TRBJ1-5	CASSLGGVTGWQPQHF	TGTGCCAGCAGCTTGGGGGGGGTGACAGGCTGGCAGCCCCAGCATTTT
TRBV5-1	.	.	TRBJ2-3	CASSVDRLTDTQYF	TGCGCCAGCAGCGTGGACCGCCTCACAGATACGCAGTATTTT
TRBV9	few	.	TRBJ2-7	CASSVAAGPFLEQYF	TGTGCCAGCAGCGTAGCTGCGGGGCCTTTTCTCGAGCAGTACTTC
TRBV6-6	.	.	TRBJ2-5	CASGSQETQYF	TGTGCCAGTGGGTCCCAAGAGACCCAGTACTTC
TRBV7-2	.	.	TRBJ2-3	CASSFGESDTQYF	TGTGCCAGCAGCTTCGGCGAATCAGATACGCAGTATTTT
TRBV9	.	.	TRBJ1-2	CASSVGGDYGYTF	TGTGCCAGCAGCGTAGGAGGAGACTATGGCTACACCTTC
TRBV6-1	once	TRBD1	TRBJ2-7	CASSGTGLNEQYF	TGTGCCAGCAGCGGGACAGGGCTGAACGAGCAGTACTTC
TRBV6-5	medium-sized	.	TRBJ2-7	CASSTGFNEQYF	TGTGCCAGCAGTACGGGGTTCAACGAGCAGTACTTC
TRBV7-2	.	TRBD1	TRBJ2-2	CASSPITGAGELFF	TGTGCCAGCAGCCCAATCACAGGGGCCGGGGAGCTGTTTTTT
TRBV27	few	.	TRBJ1-2	CASSLSTLTGGYTF	TGTGCCAGCAGTTTATCTACTTTGACGGGTGGCTACACCTTC
TRBV6-5	few	TRBD1	TRBJ1-2	CASSSGGYGYTF	TGTGCCAGCAGCTCAGGGGGCTATGGCTACACCTTC
TRBV4-1	.	.	TRBJ1-2	CASSQGNAGYGYTF	TGCGCCAGCAGCCAAGGAAACGCGGGGTACGGCTACACCTTC
TRBV30	.	.	TRBJ1-3	CAWSVAGNTIYF	TGTGCCTGGAGTGTCGCTGGAAACACCATATATTTT
TRBV5-1	few	.	TRBJ1-2	CASSRSGQDYGYTF	TGCGCCAGCAGCCGCTCAGGGCAGGACTATGGCTACACCTTC
TRBV19	.	.	TRBJ2-7	CASSIVHKTSSEQYF	TGTGCCAGTAGTATAGTCCACAAAACTAGCTCCGAGCAGTACTTC
TRBV6-1	.	TRBD1	TRBJ2-5	CATRDRGLETQYF	TGTGCCACCCGGGACAGGGGGCTGGAGACCCAGTACTTC
TRBV5-1	.	.	TRBJ2-5	CASSLRSSEETQYF	TGCGCCAGCAGCTTGAGGTCATCAGAAGAGACCCAGTACTTC
TRBV30	once	.	TRBJ2-5	CAWSPRETQYF	TGTGCCTGGAGTCCGCGGGAGACCCAGTACTTC
TRBV6-1	.	.	TRBJ2-7	CASSDPGLLSSYEQYF	TGTGCCAGCAGTGACCCGGGACTCCTCTCATCCTACGAGCAGTACTTC
TRBV7-9	.	TRBD1	TRBJ2-3	CASSLQGATSTDTQYF	TGTGCCAGCAGCCTACAGGGGGCTACTAGCACAGATACGCAGTATTTT
TRBV7-2	.	.	TRBJ2-5	CASSLYGTQETQYF	TGTGCCAGCAGCTTATACGGGACTCAGGAGACCCAGTACTTC